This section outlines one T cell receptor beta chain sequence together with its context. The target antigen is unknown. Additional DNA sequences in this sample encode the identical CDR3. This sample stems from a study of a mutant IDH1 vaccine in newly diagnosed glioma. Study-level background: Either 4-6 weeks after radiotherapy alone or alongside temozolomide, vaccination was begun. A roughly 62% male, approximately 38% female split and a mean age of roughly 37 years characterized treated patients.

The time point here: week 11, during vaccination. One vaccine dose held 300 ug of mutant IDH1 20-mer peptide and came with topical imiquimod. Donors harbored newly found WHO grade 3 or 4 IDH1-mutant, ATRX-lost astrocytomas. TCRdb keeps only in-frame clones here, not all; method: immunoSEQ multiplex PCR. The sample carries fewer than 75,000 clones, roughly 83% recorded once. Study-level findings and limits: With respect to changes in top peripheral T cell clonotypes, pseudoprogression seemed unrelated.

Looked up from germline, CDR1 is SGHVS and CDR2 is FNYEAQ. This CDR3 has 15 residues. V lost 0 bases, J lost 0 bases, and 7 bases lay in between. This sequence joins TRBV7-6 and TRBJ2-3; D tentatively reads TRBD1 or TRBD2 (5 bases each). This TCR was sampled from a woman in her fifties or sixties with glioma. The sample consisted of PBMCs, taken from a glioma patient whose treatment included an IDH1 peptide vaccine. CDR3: CASSLAGASTDTQYF. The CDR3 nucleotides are TGTGCCAGCAGCTTAGCCGGGGCCAGCACAGATACGCAGTATTTT.